This entry lists 19 T cell receptor beta chains sequenced from one sample in a study of blood T cells in healthy people across ages. A second PCR, run for roughly 7 to 12 cycles, used a sample-barcoded 5' primer plus a J-beta primer mix. TCRdb independently ran MiXCR on the 5' RACE reads; one entry per CDR3 protein. The sample yields 1.5 million to 2 million distinct CDR3 sequences, about 31% seen once. The specimen sequenced was blood. The receptors were sampled from a woman younger than 45 in good health.

A remark on this clonotype: Being one base from a much bigger clone, this may be a read error. This chain links TRBV4-1 with TRBJ2-5; D may be TRBD2 (5 bases). The DNA end favors TRBJ2-7, so the J call may be wrong. The CDR3 has 13 amino acids. Germline V gene data show CDR1 as MGHRA and CDR2 as YSYEKL. The CDR3 here is CAGSHPRLYEQYF. The CDR3 nucleotides are TGCGCCGGCAGCCACCCTCGACTATACGAGCAGTACTTC.

This chain links TRBV5-1 with TRBJ2-2, with 8 bases aligning to TRBD1. V trimming: 1 base; J trimming: 4 bases; junction bases outside the gene matches: 9. The germline gives CDR1 SGHRS, CDR2 YFSETQ. The CDR3 sequence is 17 residues long. The CDR3 DNA reads TGCGCCAGCAGCTTGACCCCGGGACAGGCGGGCACCGGGGAGCTGTTTTTT. Residues: CASSLTPGQAGTGELFF.

The genes are TRBV20-1 and TRBJ2-2, with 7 positions matching TRBD2. CDR3 length: 16 residues. The germline gives CDR1 DFQATT, CDR2 SNEGSKA (reference sequence). Trimming cost V 3 bases and J 5 bases; bases outside gene matches: 12. DNA for the CDR3: TGCAGTGCTAGCCCAAGGACTTGGGAGGGAACCGGGGAGCTGTTTTTT. Protein sequence: CSASPRTWEGTGELFF.

CDR3 in DNA: TGCAGTGCTAGAGAGGGGTTGACTGAAGCTTTCTTT. Its translation: CSAREGLTEAFF. The J gene is TRBJ1-1, the V gene TRBV20-1, with unresolved D. CDR1 and CDR2 (germline): DFQATT, SNEGSKA (reference sequence). The CDR3 has 12 amino acids. V gave up 0 bases and J gave up 5 bases, with 7 bases separating them.

There are a few counts of this clonotype. The gene calls are TRBV7-9 and TRBJ2-1, with 8 positions matching TRBD2. CDR3 size: 19 residues. V lost 3 bases, J lost 5 bases, and 18 bases stayed unmatched. Germline values: CDR1 SEHNR, CDR2 FQNEAQ (reference sequence). CDR3 region: CASSFPIMLAGQSNNEQFF. CDR3 DNA sequence: TGTGCCAGCAGCTTCCCCATCATGCTAGCGGGCCAATCCAACAATGAGCAGTTCTTC. The full variable domain, rest sourced from reference TRBV7-9 and TRBJ2-1, is DTGVSQNPRHKITKRGQNVTFRCDPISEHNRLYWYRQTLGQGPEFLTYFQNEAQLEKSRLLSDRFSAERPKGSFSTLEIQRTEQGDSAMYLCASSFPIMLAGQSNNEQFFGPGTRLTVL.

This clonotype was seen a few times. V is TRBV7-9 and J is TRBJ2-1; D gene uncertain. With 5 bases removed from V and 8 bases from J, the gap between germline ends came to 13 bases. Per the germline V gene, CDR1 is SEHNR and CDR2 is FQNEAQ (reference sequence). The length of the CDR3 is 13 residues. CDR3 residues: CASSLAGVYEQFF. CDR3 DNA: TGTGCCAGCAGCCTCGCTGGGGTCTATGAGCAGTTCTTC.

Details on this clonotype: The junction and the germline gene differ at one end; a read error may be behind it. The chain carries TRBV27 and TRBJ2-2, with D unresolved. Germline V gene lookup returns CDR1 MNHEY and CDR2 SMNVEV (reference sequence). CDR3 length: 14 amino acids. The CDR3 DNA reads TGTGCCAGCAGTTTTGTAGGGAACGCCGGGGAGCTGTTTTTT. Protein sequence: CASSFVGNAGELFF.

This clonotype showed up just a few times. The chain has TRBV5-1 and TRBJ1-4, with D maybe TRBD1 (6 bases). The CDR3 runs to 17 residues. Between the trimmed V and J ends, which lost 0 bases and 6 bases, there was a span of 18 bases. Germline V gene lookup returns CDR1 SGHRS and CDR2 YFSETQ. CDR3 amino acids: CASSLAPTGTLDEKLFF. The CDR3 DNA is TGCGCCAGCAGCTTGGCCCCTACCGGGACATTGGATGAAAAACTGTTTTTT.

This clonotype came up a few times. The gene calls are TRBV10-3 and TRBJ1-1; D gene ambiguous. The CDR3 runs 11 residues. From germline, CDR1 is ENHRY and CDR2 SYGVKD. The V end was cut by 2 bases, the J end by 4 bases, with 2 bases between. The CDR3 DNA sequence: TGTGCCATCAGTGAGGGCACTGAAGCTTTCTTT. The encoded protein is CAISEGTEAFF.

This clonotype was observed a handful of times. The chain has TRBV6-1 and TRBJ2-5; 7 bases are shared with TRBD2. The CDR3 is 15 residues long. With 5 bases clipped from V and 0 bases from J, the junction kept 6 bases outside the gene matches. Germline V gene sequence: CDR1 MNHNS, CDR2 SASEGT. CDR3 DNA sequence: TGTGCCAGCAGTTGGGAAGCGGGGCACCAAGAGACCCAGTACTTC. Translated, it gives CASSWEAGHQETQYF.

Notes on this clonotype: A much larger clone differs by one base, so this may be a read error. The chain joins TRBV4-1 to TRBJ2-1; possibly TRBD1 for D (6 bases). Germline CDR1 and CDR2: MGHRA and YSYEKL. The CDR3 spans 18 residues. The CDR3 is CASGQDWIRGSSYNEQFF. For the CDR3, the DNA is TGCGCCAGCGGCCAAGATTGGATTAGGGGGTCCTCCTACAATGAGCAGTTCTTC.

V usage is TRBV27 and J usage is TRBJ1-1; 10 bases align to TRBD1. Germline CDR1 reads MNHEY; CDR2 reads SMNVEV (reference sequence). There are 16 residues in the CDR3. The trim removed 0 bases at V and 4 bases at J, leaving 5 bases unmatched. The CDR3 here is CASSLSGTGAGTEAFF. The CDR3 region has the DNA TGTGCCAGCAGTTTATCAGGGACAGGGGCGGGCACTGAAGCTTTCTTT.

Comments on this clonotype: This clone may be a read error of a much larger clone one base away. The chain has TRBV29-1 and TRBJ2-1; D possibly uses TRBD1 or TRBD2 (5 bases each). The J call may not be correct, given that the DNA end is closer to TRBJ2-7. The CDR3 is 15 amino acids. Germline CDR1 reads SQVTM; CDR2 reads ANQGSEA. CDR3 in amino acids: CSVEGTTVGHNEQYF. As DNA, the CDR3 is TGCAGCGTTGAGGGGACGACGGTCGGACACAATGAGCAGTACTTC.

This clonotype has a single count. The chain links TRBV13 to TRBJ2-1; a weak D match, TRBD1 (5 bases). There are 17 residues in the CDR3. V lost 2 bases to trimming and J lost 13 bases, with 27 bases between them. Germline V lookup: CDR1 PRHDT, CDR2 FYEKMQ (reference sequence). The CDR3 bases are TGTGCCAGCAGCTTACTTTCAGCCTCGCCTGGGGCAGAGACCCAGTTCTTC. As protein: CASSLLSASPGAETQFF.

The DNA for the CDR3 is TGCGCCAGCAGCCAAGACCCCGGACAGCGTCACTATGGCTACACCTTC. Its protein is CASSQDPGQRHYGYTF. This sequence joins TRBV4-1 and TRBJ1-2; D perhaps matches TRBD1 (6 bases). This CDR3 spans 16 amino acids. V shed 0 bases and J shed 3 bases, with 14 bases lying between them. Germline V gene lookup returns CDR1 MGHRA and CDR2 YSYEKL.

The chain recombines TRBV14 with TRBJ2-1; 11 positions match TRBD2. This CDR3 region has 15 residues. Trimming cost V 3 bases and J 3 bases; bases outside gene matches: 1. CDR1 is SGHDN and CDR2 is FVKESK in the germline V gene. CDR3 bases: TGTGCCAGCAGCCATAGCGGGAGGGTCTACAATGAGCAGTTCTTC. Translating gives CASSHSGRVYNEQFF.

The J gene is TRBJ2-3, the V gene TRBV7-3; no definite D call. Germline assignment: CDR1 SGHTA and CDR2 FQGTGA. V lost 1 base to trimming and J lost 0 bases, with 8 bases between them. This CDR3 is 15 amino acids long. The CDR3 DNA reads as TGTGCCAGCAGCTTAAGGGCCTTTAGCACAGATACGCAGTATTTT. Its translation is CASSLRAFSTDTQYF.

This clonotype has ten or more counts. The rearrangement uses TRBV7-3 and TRBJ1-2; D remains unclear. Trimming removed 5 bases at V and 8 bases at J, with 15 bases between. CDR1 is SGHTA, CDR2 FQGTGA, per germline. The CDR3 is 13 amino acids. In DNA, the CDR3 is TGTGCCAGCAGCCCCTACCGTGGCTACGGCTACACCTTC. It translates to CASSPYRGYGYTF.

This clonotype appeared a few times. The CDR3 coding sequence is TGTGCCAGCAATCCCGTAACAGGCTCAGTCGGCTACACCTTC. Its translation: CASNPVTGSVGYTF. The gene calls are TRBV2 and TRBJ1-2; a possible D gene is TRBD1 (5 bases). CDR3 length: 14 residues. The germline V gene has CDR1 SNHLY and CDR2 FYNNEI. Trimming took off 7 bases at V and 8 bases at J, with 20 bases between the two ends.